These 21 T cell receptor beta chains came from one sample sequenced in a study of blood T cell repertoires in COVID-19. Clones were read by immunoSEQ multiplex PCR, and TCRdb kept only the in-frame ones, dropping some. The table has about 150,000 clones, around 84% seen once. Specimen: PBMCs or T cells enriched from blood (not recorded which). The source is a woman in her fifties or sixties who had been exposed to COVID-19.

This chain joins TRBV6-5 and TRBJ2-7; tentative D call: TRBD1 (7 bases). Germline-derived CDR1 and CDR2 are MNHEY and SVGAGI. Deletions cut 7 bases from V and 6 bases from J, with 10 bases between. The CDR3 has 11 amino acids. CDR3 sequence: CASNQGGEQYF. CDR3 nucleotides: TGTGCCAGCAACCAGGGGGGCGAGCAGTACTTC.

The chain employs TRBV4-1 and TRBJ2-7; TRBD2 agrees at 9 bases. Germline V lookup: CDR1 MGHRA, CDR2 YSYEKL. The CDR3 totals 16 residues. V was pared by 1 base and J by 3 bases, with 7 bases of the junction left unmatched. The CDR3 DNA reads as TGCGCCAGCAGCCAAGCCCCCGGGACTAGCAGCTACGAGCAGTACTTC. Translation gives CASSQAPGTSSYEQYF.

V and J are TRBV5-4 and TRBJ2-2, with 8 bases matching TRBD1. The junction had 2 bases not matched to a gene; V was cut back by 1 base and J by 3 bases. CDR3 length equals 15 residues. Germline values: CDR1 SGHNT, CDR2 YYREEE (reference sequence). The CDR3 region is CASSLWTGYTGELFF. The CDR3 bases are TGTGCCAGCAGCTTGTGGACAGGGTACACCGGGGAGCTGTTTTTT.

This clone has more than one count but fewer than ten. This sequence joins TRBV7-3 and TRBJ2-5; the match to TRBD2 covers 7 bases. The CDR3 sequence is 15 residues long. The J segment lost 2 bases and the V segment lost 5 bases, leaving 8 bases of the junction unmatched. The germline V gene encodes CDR1 SGHTA and CDR2 FQGTGA. The CDR3 DNA is TGTGCCAGCAGCCTATTAGCGGGCCTTCAAGAGACCCAGTACTTC. It codes for CASSLLAGLQETQYF.

This chain links TRBV9 with TRBJ2-1; no definite D call. V gave up 3 bases and J gave up 2 bases, with 12 bases separating them. Germline V gene lookup returns CDR1 SGDLS and CDR2 YYNGEE. The CDR3 is 15 amino acids. The CDR3 bases are TGTGCCAGCAGCGCCGTCTATCCCACCTACAATGAGCAGTTCTTC. This sequence encodes CASSAVYPTYNEQFF.

This chain's CDR3 is CAISEWGGRGYGYTF. For the CDR3, the DNA is TGTGCCATCAGTGAGTGGGGGGGCAGAGGCTATGGCTACACCTTC. V gene TRBV10-3 combines with J gene TRBJ1-2, with a tentative D call TRBD1 (6 bases). The CDR3 runs to 15 residues. Between the trimmed V and J ends, which lost 1 base and 4 bases, there was a span of 13 bases. The germline gives CDR1 ENHRY, CDR2 SYGVKD.

This clone was counted a few times. The chain uses TRBV7-3 and TRBJ1-1; D might be TRBD1 (5 bases). Trimming cost V 5 bases and J 1 base, with 14 bases left between them. Germline V gene sequence: CDR1 SGHTA, CDR2 FQGTGA. The CDR3 totals 15 residues. CDR3 sequence: CASSQSQAPNTEAFF. CDR3 in DNA: TGTGCCAGCAGCCAGTCACAGGCCCCGAACACTGAAGCTTTCTTT.

The gene calls are TRBV5-1 and TRBJ2-7; D is undetermined. The CDR3 consists of 13 residues. In germline, CDR1 is SGHRS, CDR2 YFSETQ. The V gene lost 4 bases and the J gene lost 5 bases, with 13 bases spanning the gap. The CDR3 DNA follows: TGCGCCAGCAGCCAACAAAGAGGTAACGAGCAGTACTTC. Translation: CASSQQRGNEQYF.

The CDR3 protein is CASSLGTSGELFF. DNA of the CDR3: TGTGCCAGCAGTCTTGGGACATCCGGGGAGCTGTTTTTT. The chain has TRBV12-3 or TRBV12-4 and TRBJ2-2; maybe TRBD1 (6 bases). The V and J ends lost 5 bases and 6 bases respectively, with 10 bases between them. The CDR3 sequence is 13 residues long.

This rearrangement joins TRBV19 to TRBJ1-2; no reliable D call. V lost 0 bases and J 3 bases, leaving 8 bases between the germline ends. The CDR3 length is 14 residues. Germline V CDR1 and CDR2: LNHDA, SQIVND (reference sequence). In DNA, the CDR3 is TGTGCCAGTAGTATAGACAGGTTGGACTATGGCTACACCTTC. This translates into CASSIDRLDYGYTF.

The table lists this clone with a count of one. The chain links TRBV4-1 to TRBJ1-6; 8 bases match TRBD1. The germline V gene has CDR1 MGHRA and CDR2 YSYEKL. The trim removed 1 base at V and 6 bases at J, leaving 2 bases unmatched. The CDR3 is made up of 15 amino acids. As DNA, the CDR3 is TGCGCCAGCAGCCAAGCGGACAGGGTTAATTCACCCCTCCACTTT. The encoded protein is CASSQADRVNSPLHF.

The CDR3 coding sequence is TGTGCCAGCAGCTTGGGTTGGGACAGGGGATCTGAAGCTTTCTTT. Translated, it gives CASSLGWDRGSEAFF. The rearrangement links TRBV11-2 to TRBJ1-1; 10 nucleotides match TRBD1. V shed 3 bases, J shed 6 bases, and the junction held 7 bases outside the gene matches. CDR3 length equals 15 residues. Germline CDR1 is SGHAT and CDR2 is FQNNGV.

The chain joins TRBV6-6 to TRBJ2-7, with D perhaps matching TRBD1 (7 bases). Trimming removed 6 bases from V and 1 base from J, with 19 bases in between. CDR3 length: 16 amino acids. CDR1 is MNHNY, CDR2 SVGAGI, per germline (reference sequence). The CDR3 coding sequence is TGTGCCAGCAGCCGCTCGGGGGCAGGGGGATCCTACGAGCAGTACTTC. Translated: CASSRSGAGGSYEQYF.

The J gene is TRBJ2-5, the V gene TRBV4-3, with 12 bases fitting TRBD2. Germline loops: CDR1 LGHNA, CDR2 YSLEER. The CDR3 loop spans 19 amino acids. The junction had 12 bases not matched to a gene; V was cut back by 0 bases and J by 4 bases. The CDR3 region has the DNA TGCGCCAGCAGCCAAGAAGTCACTAGCGGGGGGTCGGGGCGAGAGACCCAGTACTTC. This translates into CASSQEVTSGGSGRETQYF.

CDR3 DNA sequence: TGTGCCAGCAGCTATCAGTACACCGGGGAGCTGTTTTTT. Its translation: CASSYQYTGELFF. V gene TRBV13 combines with J gene TRBJ2-2; D gene uncertain. The ends were cut back, 4 bases at V and 3 bases at J, with 6 bases in the middle. Germline lookup yields CDR1 PRHDT and CDR2 FYEKMQ (reference sequence). The CDR3 is made up of 13 amino acids.

The rearrangement links TRBV5-4 to TRBJ2-5; TRBD1 agrees at 10 bases. Germline trimming cut 4 bases from V and 4 bases from J; bases unmatched to any gene: 4. This CDR3 comprises 14 residues. The germline CDR1 and CDR2 sequences are SGHNT and YYREEE (reference sequence). The CDR3 DNA follows: TGTGCCAGCAGCCCGGGACAGGGGCGAGAGACCCAGTACTTC. It codes for CASSPGQGRETQYF.

V and J are TRBV5-4 and TRBJ1-2; TRBD1 matches 7 bases. The CDR3 runs to 16 residues. Germline loops: CDR1 SGHNT, CDR2 YYREEE (reference sequence). V shed 2 bases and J 1 base; nucleotides not matched to a gene: 8. CDR3 protein: CASSLPGTVNNYGYTF. The CDR3 nucleotides are TGTGCCAGCAGCTTACCCGGGACAGTGAATAACTATGGCTACACCTTC. Complete variable domain (other parts from reference TRBV5-4 and TRBJ1-2): ETGVTQSPTHLIKTRGQQVTLRCSSQSGHNTVSWYQQALGQGPQFIFQYYREEENGRGNFPPRFSGLQFPNYSSELNVNALELDDSALYLCASSLPGTVNNYGYTFGSGTRLTVV.

J is TRBJ2-2 and V is TRBV12-3 or TRBV12-4; tentatively, D is TRBD2 (6 bases). V gave up 2 bases and J gave up 13 bases, with 8 bases separating them. This CDR3 is built from 11 residues. The CDR3 bases are TGTGCCAGCAGTTTATTGCGGGGGCTGTTTTTT. Its protein is CASSLLRGLFF.

The rearrangement joins TRBV6-6 to TRBJ1-1, with D perhaps matching TRBD1 (6 bases). CDR1 MNHNY and CDR2 SVGAGI come from the germline V gene (reference sequence). V was cut by 4 bases and J by 0 bases, with 15 bases left in between. The CDR3 is made up of 16 amino acids. The CDR3 loop reads CASSSLGGGMNTEAFF. The CDR3 region has the DNA TGTGCCAGCAGTTCCCTTGGGGGGGGCATGAACACTGAAGCTTTCTTT.

This clone showed up just once. The gene calls are TRBV29-1 and TRBJ2-1; possible D gene TRBD1, 5 bases. V lost 5 bases and J lost 9, with 11 bases in between. Germline V gene lookup returns CDR1 SQVTM and CDR2 ANQGSEA. This CDR3 has 11 residues. The DNA of the CDR3 is TGCAGCGTTTTCAGGGAAGGTGAGCAGTTCTTC. Translated: CSVFREGEQFF.

The rearrangement links TRBV6-4 to TRBJ2-7; weak D call: TRBD2 (6 bases). The CDR3 extends over 13 amino acids. V lost 5 bases and J lost 5, with 13 bases in between. Germline V gene data show CDR1 as MRHNA and CDR2 as SNTAGT. CDR3 sequence: CASSPNSGDEQYF. The CDR3 nucleotides read TGTGCCAGCAGTCCAAACTCGGGGGACGAGCAGTACTTC.